The 14 T cell receptor beta chains given below trace back to one sample, sequenced in a study of T cell repertoires in cytomegalovirus infection. A single record per CDR3 protein comes from TCRdb applying MiXCR to the reads. This sample yields approximately 350,000 distinct CDR3 sequences, of which just under 35% are seen a single time; roughly 13% belongs to the top ten. These receptors have no known antigen. Sequences were derived from cultured PBMCs, sampled from culture after CMV antigen stimulation. These TCRs come from a human donor in good health (CMV status not recorded). Some clones in this sample may be carry-over from other donors' samples.

V usage is TRBV7-9 and J usage is TRBJ2-3; D might be TRBD1 or TRBD2, each matching 6 bases. Trimming took 8 bases from V and 0 from J, leaving 18 bases between them. Germline assignment: CDR1 SEHNR and CDR2 FQNEAQ (reference sequence). CDR3 size: 16 residues. The CDR3: CASPRRDMSSTDTQYF. The CDR3 bases are TGTGCCAGCCCAAGGAGGGACATGTCTAGCACAGATACGCAGTATTTT. The full variable domain, with the rest looked up from reference TRBV7-9 and TRBJ2-3, is DTGVSQNPRHKITKRGQNVTFRCDPISEHNRLYWYRQTLGQGPEFLTYFQNEAQLEKSRLLSDRFSAERPKGSFSTLEIQRTEQGDSAMYLCASPRRDMSSTDTQYFGPGTRLTVL.

The J gene is TRBJ1-1, the V gene TRBV19; 9 nucleotides line up with TRBD1. V lost 9 bases to trimming and J lost 6 bases; unmatched junction nucleotides: 5. Germline V gives CDR1 LNHDA, CDR2 SQIVND (reference sequence). The CDR3 contains 12 residues. CDR3 in DNA: TGTGCCAGCCGACAGGGGGTCCCTGAAGCTTTCTTT. It is translated as CASRQGVPEAFF.

This chain connects TRBV5-4 to TRBJ2-1; the D is unclear. Germline loops: CDR1 SGHNT, CDR2 YYREEE (reference sequence). V lost 6 bases and J 5 bases, leaving 15 bases between the germline ends. This CDR3 is 14 amino acids long. The CDR3 sequence is CASTHRTENNEQFF. CDR3 nucleotide sequence: TGTGCCAGCACCCATCGGACGGAGAACAATGAGCAGTTCTTC.

In its sample, this clonotype was seen many times. This chain connects TRBV11-2 to TRBJ2-1; D unresolved. Looked up from germline, CDR1 is SGHAT and CDR2 is FQNNGV. V was trimmed by 6 bases and J by 5 bases, leaving 11 bases between them. The CDR3 runs 13 residues. The CDR3 DNA reads as TGTGCCAGCAGTTGGACGGCCAACAATGAGCAGTTCTTC. It codes for CASSWTANNEQFF.

The chain carries TRBV7-9 and TRBJ2-7, with D maybe TRBD1 (6 bases). This CDR3 region has 15 residues. The germline V gene encodes CDR1 SEHNR and CDR2 FQNEAQ (reference sequence). Trimming removed 6 bases from V and 2 bases from J, with 17 bases in between. The CDR3 nucleotides read TGTGCCAGCAGAACGGAGACAGGAGGTCCCTACGAGCAGTACTTC. Encoded protein: CASRTETGGPYEQYF.

V and J are TRBV7-2 and TRBJ2-1, with D possibly TRBD2 on 7 matching bases. CDR3 size: 15 residues. The germline V and J ends were trimmed by 6 bases and 7 bases, with 19 bases remaining between them. Germline-derived CDR1 and CDR2 are SGHTA and FQGNSA. The CDR3 DNA reads as TGTGCCAGCAGAGAGCGGGGAGGGGGAGGGAATGAGCAGTTCTTC. Translated, it gives CASRERGGGGNEQFF.

The J gene is TRBJ1-5, the V gene TRBV19; D is unresolved. There are 16 residues in the CDR3. Trimming pared 9 bases from V and 0 bases from J, leaving 18 bases between. Germline lookup yields CDR1 LNHDA and CDR2 SQIVND (reference sequence). The CDR3 sequence is CASRSIAYLSNQPQHF. The CDR3 nucleotides read TGTGCCAGCAGAAGTATCGCTTATCTTAGCAATCAGCCCCAGCATTTT.

V usage is TRBV7-2 and J usage is TRBJ1-2; 7 bases match TRBD1. V trimming: 4 bases; J trimming: 8 bases; junction bases outside the gene matches: 7. The CDR3 sequence is 13 residues long. CDR1 SGHTA and CDR2 FQGNSA come from the germline V gene. The CDR3 DNA reads TGTGCCAGCAGCTCTACAGGGGTTGACGGCTACACCTTC. Encoded protein: CASSSTGVDGYTF.

The chain is built from TRBV2 and TRBJ1-1, with TRBD1 as a possible D gene (5 bases). V dropped 5 bases and J dropped 8 bases, with 9 bases sitting between them. The CDR3 length is 11 residues. CDR1 is SNHLY, CDR2 FYNNEI, per germline. The CDR3 region is CASSYDSEAFF. The CDR3 region has the DNA TGTGCCAGCAGTTATGACAGCGAAGCTTTCTTT. Full variable domain (missing parts from reference TRBV2 and TRBJ1-1): EPEVTQTPSHQVTQMGQEVILRCVPISNHLYFYWYRQILGQKVEFLVSFYNNEISEKSEIFDDQFSVERPDGSNFTLKIRSTKLEDSAMYFCASSYDSEAFFGQGTRLTVV.

The genes are TRBV27 and TRBJ1-4; D is unclear. There are 15 residues in the CDR3. The germline V gene has CDR1 MNHEY and CDR2 SMNVEV (reference sequence). Trimming pared 5 bases from V and 10 bases from J, leaving 20 bases between. CDR3 residues: CASSPTGPVRVKLFF. The CDR3 coding sequence is TGTGCCAGCAGTCCCACGGGTCCAGTCCGGGTAAAACTGTTTTTT.

This chain links TRBV20-1 with TRBJ1-2, with a tentative D call TRBD1 (5 bases). CDR3 size: 12 residues. Trimming removed 5 bases from V and 3 bases from J, with 10 bases in between. Germline CDR1 and CDR2: DFQATT and SNEGSKA (reference sequence). The CDR3 DNA is TGCAGTGCTGAGGACATTTACTATGGCTACACCTTC. Its translation is CSAEDIYYGYTF.

The chain employs TRBV7-9 and TRBJ2-6; the D is unclear. V dropped 1 base and J dropped 0 bases, with 4 bases sitting between them. Per the germline V gene, CDR1 is SEHNR and CDR2 is FQNEAQ (reference sequence). The CDR3 sequence is 15 residues long. The CDR3 DNA follows: TGTGCCAGCAGCTTAGTCCCCTCTGGGGCCAACGTCCTGACTTTC. It translates to CASSLVPSGANVLTF.

This clonotype was recorded a few times. The chain joins TRBV24-1 to TRBJ1-1, with D perhaps matching TRBD1 (5 bases). Trimming pared 4 bases from V and 1 base from J, leaving 12 bases between. The germline CDR1 and CDR2 sequences are KGHDR and SFDVKD. The CDR3 has 15 residues. The CDR3 protein is CATSDPKTGNTEAFF. For the CDR3, the DNA is TGTGCCACCAGTGACCCAAAAACAGGGAACACTGAAGCTTTCTTT.

V and J are TRBV7-2 and TRBJ2-7, with a weak D call TRBD1 (6 bases). The germline CDR1 and CDR2 sequences are SGHTA and FQGNSA. Trimming stripped 1 base from V and 1 base from J, with 11 bases between. This CDR3 region has 15 residues. For the CDR3, the DNA is TGTGCCAGCAGCTTAGAACCTAGGGGGTCCTACGAGCAGTACTTC. Protein product: CASSLEPRGSYEQYF.